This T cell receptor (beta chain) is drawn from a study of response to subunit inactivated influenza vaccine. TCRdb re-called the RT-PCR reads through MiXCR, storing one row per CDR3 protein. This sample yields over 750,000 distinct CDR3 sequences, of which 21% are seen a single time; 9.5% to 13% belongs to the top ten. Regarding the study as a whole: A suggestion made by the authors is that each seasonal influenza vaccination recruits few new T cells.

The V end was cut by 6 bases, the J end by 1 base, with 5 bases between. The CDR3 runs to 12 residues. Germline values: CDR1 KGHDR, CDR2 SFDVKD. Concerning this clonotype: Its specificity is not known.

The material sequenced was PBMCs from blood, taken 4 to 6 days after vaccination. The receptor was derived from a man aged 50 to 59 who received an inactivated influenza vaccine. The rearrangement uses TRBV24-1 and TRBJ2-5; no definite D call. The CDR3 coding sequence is TGTGCCACCAGTTCCCTCCAAGAGACCCAGTACTTC. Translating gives CATSSLQETQYF.